This TCR beta chain was profiled in a study of control samples from healthy donors and cancer patients. Assay used: immunoSEQ multiplex PCR; TCRdb lists only in-frame clones, some missing. The table includes roughly 63,000 clones, approximately 92% detected once. Sequenced sample: PBMCs. This TCR came from a man in his forties with colorectal cancer.

CDR3 in DNA: TGCGCCAGCAGCCGAGACACGCCCACTGAAGCTTTCTTT. Amino acids: CASSRDTPTEAFF. The rearrangement links TRBV5-1 to TRBJ1-1; the D is unclear. Germline loops: CDR1 SGHRS, CDR2 YFSETQ. V was trimmed by 4 bases and J by 4 bases, leaving 11 bases between them. The CDR3 is 13 residues long.